What follows is one T cell receptor beta chain and its context. Its antigen is unknown. The CDR3 consists of 15 residues. V was shortened by 2 bases and J by 8 bases, with 16 bases between the two germline ends. CDR1 is SEHNR, CDR2 FQNEAQ, per germline (reference sequence). These data originate in a study of cytomegalovirus exposure and HLA in healthy donors. PCR employed 60 Vbeta and 13 Jbeta primers. Per the original data handling: In a later analysis, roughly 10 million of 75 million to 90 million unique beta chains occurred in at least two donors. Clones were sequenced by immunoSEQ multiplex PCR, and TCRdb holds only the in-frame ones, with some missing. Clonal size and the V and J genes are those of that table, whereas D and trimming came from the DNA. The sample holds about 140,000 clones, almost 85% seen once. Study-wide points: In an earlier analysis, productive rearrangement rates for most beta V segments clustered near 87% or 30%. Reportedly, a later analysis found an Asian-associated ancestry cluster had fewer N-insertions than the roughly 700-donor mean. In a later analysis, HLA-associated beta chains showed higher expansion and lower generation probabilities than comparable chains.

The chain has TRBV7-9 and TRBJ2-1, with TRBD1 as a possible D gene (5 bases). What was sequenced was PBMCs. The sequence was collected from a man aged 30 to 45 in good health and CMV-seropositive. The CDR3 loop is CASSLRGNEWDEQFF. CDR3 sequence (DNA): TGTGCCAGCAGCTTAAGGGGAAACGAGTGGGATGAGCAGTTCTTC.